This TCR beta chain was recovered during a study of blood T cell repertoires in COVID-19. Across the study: There were acute and convalescent COVID-19 samples, and they came from the United States, Italy and Spain. T cells, B-cell-depleted T cells, or PBMCs provided the cDNA or gDNA that served as material.

V gave up 7 bases and J gave up 2 bases, with 17 bases separating them. The germline CDR1 and CDR2 sequences are MNHEY and SVGAGI. The CDR3 extends over 15 amino acids. The authors' processing: Amplifying reference gene primers gave estimates of nucleated cell counts. Measured with immunoSEQ multiplex PCR; TCRdb has only the in-frame clones, and not every one. That table gives V, J and clone size, and the DNA gave D and trimming. The data show 86,000 or so clones, 90% to 95% seen once. The receptor comes from a human donor with active COVID-19. The donor label of this sample is uncertain. This rearrangement joins TRBV6-5 to TRBJ2-5; weak D call: TRBD2 (5 bases). The sequencing input was peripheral blood. Written as DNA, the CDR3 is TGTGCCAGCAACATAGACGGACTGATACAAGAGACCCAGTACTTC. It codes for CASNIDGLIQETQYF.